This is a list of T cell receptor beta chains from one sample in a study of CD8+ T cells in alopecia areata. TCRdb's table, derived via immunoSEQ multiplex PCR, lists solely in-frame clones and lacks some. The table lists fewer than 150,000 clones, about four fifths of them singletons. The sequencing used CD8+ T cells sorted from blood, collected at week 4, from a patient treated with tofacitinib. The receptors were sampled from a human donor with alopecia areata. The CDR3 runs from the conserved cysteine through the conserved F or W. The D gene is left open where the match is weak. Part of the rows lack a size; the others show once, few, many or a class for expanded clones.

J gene,V gene,clone size,D gene,CDR3 protein,CDR3 DNA
TRBJ2-7,TRBV4-1,NA,TRBD2,CASSQDRERGYSYEQYF,TGCGCCAGCAGCCAAGATCGGGAGCGGGGGTACTCCTACGAGCAGTACTTC
TRBJ2-1,TRBV7-9,NA,TRBD2,CASSRSLERGEFF,TGTGCCAGCAGCCGCTCTCTCGAACGGGGGGAGTTCTTC
TRBJ1-1,TRBV6-5,NA,NA,CASSYRGRSAQAFF,TGTGCCAGCAGTTACAGAGGGCGTTCAGCGCAAGCTTTCTTT
TRBJ1-1,TRBV6-5,NA,NA,CASSYSSGATEAFF,TGTGCCAGCAGTTACTCGAGTGGGGCCACTGAAGCTTTCTTT
TRBJ2-3,TRBV4-2,NA,TRBD2,CASSQVPSGGTDTQYF,TGTGCCAGCAGCCAAGTCCCTAGCGGGGGAACAGATACGCAGTATTTT
TRBJ1-2,TRBV5-1,once,NA,CASSLEGDTSSYGYTF,TGCGCCAGCAGCTTGGAGGGGGATACCTCTAGCTATGGCTACACCTTC
TRBJ1-2,TRBV6-1,NA,NA,CASSENSYYGYTF,TGTGCCAGCAGTGAAAACTCTTACTATGGCTACACCTTC
TRBJ1-1,TRBV19,NA,NA,CASSIGLTEAFF,TGTGCCAGTAGTATAGGGCTGACTGAAGCTTTCTTT
TRBJ1-2,TRBV25-1,NA,NA,CASSHQGINYGYTF,TGTGCCAGCTCACACCAGGGAATTAACTATGGCTACACCTTC
TRBJ2-3,TRBV13,NA,TRBD2,CASSLSGGLTDTQYF,TGTGCCAGCAGCCTCAGCGGGGGACTGACAGATACGCAGTATTTT
TRBJ2-5,TRBV4-2,NA,NA,CASSQEAGEVGTQYF,TGTGCCAGCAGCCAAGAGGCAGGGGAAGTTGGGACCCAGTACTTC
TRBJ2-3,TRBV19,NA,NA,CASSNGQSTDTQYF,TGTGCCAGTAGTAACGGACAGTCCACAGATACGCAGTATTTT
TRBJ2-1,TRBV7-7,NA,NA,CASSLYGIDEQFF,TGTGCTAGCAGCTTGTACGGGATCGATGAGCAGTTCTTC
TRBJ2-3,TRBV6-5,NA,TRBD2,CASSYGAGADTQYF,TGTGCCAGCAGTTACGGAGCGGGGGCAGATACGCAGTATTTT
TRBJ2-1,TRBV5-1,NA,NA,CASSFPPGGASPEQFF,TGCGCCAGCAGCTTCCCCCCGGGCGGCGCCAGTCCTGAGCAGTTCTTC
TRBJ2-1,TRBV6-5,few,NA,CASSYSGDEQFF,TGTGCCAGCAGTTACTCGGGGGATGAGCAGTTCTTC
TRBJ2-7,TRBV13,NA,TRBD2,CASSFERGATYEQYF,TGTGCCAGCAGCTTTGAGCGGGGGGCTACCTACGAGCAGTACTTC